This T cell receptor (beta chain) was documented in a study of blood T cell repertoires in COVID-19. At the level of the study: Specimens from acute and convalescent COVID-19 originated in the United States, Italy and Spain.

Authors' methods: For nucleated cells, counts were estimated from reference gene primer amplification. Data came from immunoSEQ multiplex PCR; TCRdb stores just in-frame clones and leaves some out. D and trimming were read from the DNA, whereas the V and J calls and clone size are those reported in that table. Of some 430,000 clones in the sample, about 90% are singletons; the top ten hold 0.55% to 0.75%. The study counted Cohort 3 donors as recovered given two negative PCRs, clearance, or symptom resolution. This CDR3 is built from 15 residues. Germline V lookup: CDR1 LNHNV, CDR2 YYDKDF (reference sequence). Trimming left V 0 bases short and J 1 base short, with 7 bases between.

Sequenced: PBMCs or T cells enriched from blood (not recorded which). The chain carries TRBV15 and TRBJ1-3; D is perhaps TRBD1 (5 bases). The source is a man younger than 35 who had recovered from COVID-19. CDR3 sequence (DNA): TGTGCCACCAGCAGAGATCGGACATCTGGAAACACCATATATTTT. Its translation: CATSRDRTSGNTIYF.